This T cell receptor (beta chain) is from a study of breast tumors, draining lymph nodes, adjacent tissues. Study-level results: The data were judged consistent with most tumor T cells coming from lymph node and expanding in tumor. Tumors had less TCR diversity than lymph nodes, more than nontumor tissue.

The germline CDR1 and CDR2 sequences are SGHTA and FQGNSA. The CDR3 consists of 14 residues. Trimming took 6 bases from V and 1 from J, leaving 13 bases between them. On this clonotype itself: As yet, its antigen is unknown.

TCRdb reanalysed the multiplex PCR reads using MiXCR and keeps one entry per CDR3 protein. The repertoire consists of roughly 17,000 distinct CDR3 sequences, with over 40% occurring once and the leading ten covering approximately 20%. Sequencing was carried out using breast tumor tissue. This clonotype originated in a female donor with breast cancer. Some clones in this sample may be carry-over from other donors' samples. This chain links TRBV7-2 with TRBJ2-7; D assignment may be TRBD1 or TRBD2 (5 bases each). The CDR3 spells CASRMAGSSYEQYF. The CDR3 DNA follows: TGTGCCAGCAGAATGGCAGGGAGTTCCTACGAGCAGTACTTC. Using reference TRBV7-2 and TRBJ2-7 for the parts outside the CDR3, the full variable domain is GAGVSQSPSNKVTEKGKDVELRCDPISGHTALYWYRQSLGQGLEFLIYFQGNSAPDKSGLPSDRFSAERTGGSVSTLTIQRTQQEDSAVYLCASRMAGSSYEQYFGPGTRLTVT.